One sample yielded the 18 T cell receptor beta chains listed below, sequenced in a study of CD8 T cells in Susac syndrome. After extraction with the RNeasy kit, about 0.45 to 1 ug of the RNA was reverse transcribed using random hexamers. TCRdb analysed the immunoSEQ multiplex PCR reads with MiXCR anew, one entry per CDR3 protein. Counted here are 67,000 or so distinct CDR3 sequences, 93% occurring once; the ten biggest clones make up about 0.14%. Sequenced input: CD4+ T cells from PBMCs. These receptor sequences come from a human donor with Susac syndrome.

The chain recombines TRBV6-2 or TRBV6-3 with TRBJ2-5; perhaps TRBD2 as D (5 bases). Germline CDR1 reads MNHEY; CDR2 reads SVGEGT. There are 14 residues in the CDR3. The V and J ends lost 4 bases and 3 bases respectively, with 12 bases between them. In nucleotides, the CDR3 is TGTGCCAGCAGTTCGGGGTCTGCGGAAGAGACCCAGTACTTC. Its protein product is CASSSGSAEETQYF.

V and J are TRBV12-3 or TRBV12-4 and TRBJ1-3; 10 positions match TRBD1. J was trimmed by 2 bases and V by 5 bases; bases with no gene match: 6. The CDR3 length is 16 residues. The CDR3 bases are TGTGCCAGCAGTCATTCCGGGACAGGGGCTGGAAACACCATATATTTT. Protein sequence: CASSHSGTGAGNTIYF.

The chain combines TRBV10-3 with TRBJ1-1, with a tentative D call TRBD1 (5 bases). Germline V gene sequence: CDR1 ENHRY, CDR2 SYGVKD. Between the trimmed V and J ends, which lost 7 bases and 0 bases, there was a span of 9 bases. The CDR3 contains 13 residues. The CDR3 nucleotides are TGTGCCATCACCGGGACGGTGAACACTGAAGCTTTCTTT. Translated: CAITGTVNTEAFF.

The J gene is TRBJ2-7, the V gene TRBV19; weak D call: TRBD1 (6 bases). The CDR3 runs to 15 residues. Trimming cost V 3 bases and J 0 bases, with 12 bases left between them. Germline-derived CDR1 and CDR2 are LNHDA and SQIVND (reference sequence). Here the CDR3 reads CASSIAQGTSYEQYF. CDR3 in DNA: TGTGCCAGTAGTATCGCTCAGGGGACCTCCTACGAGCAGTACTTC.

The V call is TRBV9, the J call TRBJ1-2; D unresolved. In germline, CDR1 is SGDLS, CDR2 YYNGEE. The CDR3 is 15 amino acids. Trimming left V 0 bases short and J 4 bases short, with 13 bases between. Here the CDR3 reads CASSVGKEGLYGYTF. In DNA, the CDR3 is TGTGCCAGCAGCGTAGGTAAAGAAGGCCTCTATGGCTACACCTTC.

The chain recombines TRBV5-6 with TRBJ1-3; TRBD1 might be the D (5 bases). The germline V and J ends were trimmed by 4 bases and 0 bases, with 14 bases remaining between them. This CDR3 is 16 amino acids long. The germline V gene encodes CDR1 SGHDT and CDR2 YYEEEE. The CDR3 nucleotides read TGTGCCAGCAGCACCTACAGGCTGGGCTCTGGAAACACCATATATTTT. Translated, it gives CASSTYRLGSGNTIYF.

The chain has TRBV6-5 and TRBJ1-5, with TRBD1 identical over 8 bases. Germline CDR1 is MNHEY and CDR2 is SVGAGI. V was pared by 4 bases and J by 1 base, with 9 bases of the junction left unmatched. The CDR3 is made up of 17 amino acids. CDR3 coding DNA: TGTGCCAGCAGTTTCCTGGCAGGGGGCGGGAGCAATCAGCCCCAGCATTTT. Translation: CASSFLAGGGSNQPQHF.

The chain carries TRBV5-8 and TRBJ1-2; D gene ambiguous. Germline-derived CDR1 and CDR2 are SGHTS and YDEGEE. Trimming left V 4 bases short and J 4 bases short, with 14 bases between. This CDR3 is built from 14 residues. The CDR3 DNA reads TGTGCCAGCAGCGCCCTGGCACGAATCTATGGCTACACCTTC. Protein sequence: CASSALARIYGYTF.

V usage is TRBV2 and J usage is TRBJ2-1; TRBD1 matches 8 bases. The CDR3 length is 17 residues. The junction had 12 bases not matched to a gene; V was cut back by 7 bases and J by 1 base. Germline V lookup: CDR1 SNHLY, CDR2 FYNNEI. This CDR3 reads CASKPEARTGSYNEQFF. The CDR3 DNA reads TGTGCCAGCAAGCCTGAGGCCAGGACAGGGTCCTACAATGAGCAGTTCTTC.

The V call is TRBV11-3, the J call TRBJ2-4; D ambiguous. V was pared by 0 bases and J by 0 bases, with 12 bases between. Germline V gives CDR1 SGHNT, CDR2 YENEEA. The CDR3 contains 17 residues. CDR3 residues: CASSLDRARSAKNIQYF. For the CDR3, the DNA is TGTGCCAGCAGCTTAGATCGTGCGCGTTCAGCCAAAAACATTCAGTACTTC. Supplemented by reference TRBV11-3 and TRBJ2-4, the full variable domain reads EAGVVQSPRYKIIEKKQPVAFWCNPISGHNTLYWYLQNLGQGPELLIRYENEEAVDDSQLPKDRFSAERLKGVDSTLKIQPAELGDSAVYLCASSLDRARSAKNIQYFGAGTRLSVL.

This rearrangement joins TRBV7-2 to TRBJ1-4, with 8 bases that match TRBD1. The V and J ends lost 6 bases and 8 bases, in that order; junction bases with no gene match: 2. The CDR3 extends over 12 amino acids. CDR1 SGHTA and CDR2 FQGNSA come from the germline V gene. The CDR3 coding sequence is TGTGCCAGCAGTTCAGGGGGCGAAAAACTGTTTTTT. It is translated as CASSSGGEKLFF.

The chain links TRBV18 to TRBJ1-1; D not resolved. The germline gives CDR1 KGHSH, CDR2 LQKENI. CDR3 size: 16 residues. Trimming stripped 7 bases from V and 2 bases from J, with 20 bases between. As DNA, the CDR3 is TGTGCCAGCTATCGGGGAGGGAGGGCGGCCAACACTGAAGCTTTCTTT. This translates into CASYRGGRAANTEAFF.

This clonotype appeared once. The chain couples TRBV28 to TRBJ2-2; TRBD1 is a possible D gene (6 bases). V was trimmed by 7 bases and J by 3 bases, leaving 15 bases between them. The CDR3 runs to 15 residues. Germline loops: CDR1 MDHEN, CDR2 SYDVKM. The CDR3 region is CASTGSTGYTGELFF. CDR3 coding DNA: TGTGCCAGCACGGGGTCGACAGGATACACCGGGGAGCTGTTTTTT. Combining the CDR3 with reference TRBV28 and TRBJ2-2 gives the whole variable domain DVKVTQSSRYLVKRTGEKVFLECVQDMDHENMFWYRQDPGLGLRLIYFSYDVKMKEKGDIPEGYSVSREKKERFSLILESASTNQTSMYLCASTGSTGYTGELFFGEGSRLTVL.

This chain joins TRBV5-1 and TRBJ2-1; possible D gene TRBD2, 5 bases. V was pared by 2 bases and J by 6 bases, with 6 bases between. Germline V gene sequence: CDR1 SGHRS, CDR2 YFSETQ. This CDR3 has 12 amino acids. CDR3 DNA: TGCGCCAGCAGCTTCGGACTCAATGAGCAGTTCTTC. This encodes CASSFGLNEQFF.

This rearrangement joins TRBV30 to TRBJ1-1, with D unresolved. Trimming removed 4 bases at V and 1 base at J, with 13 bases between. The CDR3 has 14 residues. Germline CDR1 reads GTSNPN; CDR2 reads SVGIG (reference sequence). CDR3 protein: CAWTNVPRNTEAFF. The DNA of the CDR3 is TGTGCCTGGACAAACGTTCCCCGGAACACTGAAGCTTTCTTT.

A note on this clonotype: Lacking the conserved final phenylalanine or tryptophan, this CDR3 likely reflects a read error. The gene calls are TRBV9 and TRBJ1-6; D call uncertain. The CDR3 totals 16 residues. The germline gives CDR1 SGDLS, CDR2 YYNGEE. V was pared by 3 bases and J by 3 bases, with 13 bases between. CDR3 DNA sequence: TGTGCCAGCAGCGCATCCGCATCGCGCTATAATTCACCCCTCCACCTT. Its translation is CASSASASRYNSPLHL.

The genes are TRBV20-1 and TRBJ2-1; D is uncertain. The CDR3 extends over 12 amino acids. The germline V gene encodes CDR1 DFQATT and CDR2 SNEGSKA (reference sequence). Trimming took 4 bases from V and 4 from J, leaving 8 bases between them. The CDR3 DNA sequence: TGCAGTGCTACTTGGAATTACAATGAGCAGTTCTTC. Amino acids: CSATWNYNEQFF.

The J gene is TRBJ1-4, the V gene TRBV6-2 or TRBV6-3; D remains unclear. Trimming shortened V by 2 bases and J by 11 bases, and 12 bases separated the two germline ends. Germline loops: CDR1 MNHEY, CDR2 SVGEGT. The CDR3 is 13 residues long. CDR3 in DNA: TGTGCCAGCAGTTACGAATCCTCTGGTAAACTGTTTTTT. It is translated as CASSYESSGKLFF.